The 30 T cell receptor beta chains reported below all come from one sample, sequenced in a study of Tregs in tolerant kidney transplant recipients. Mixed chimerism was transient after nonmyeloablative marrow transplants from related graft donors. Clones were read by immunoSEQ multiplex PCR, and TCRdb kept only the in-frame ones, dropping some. The sample holds about 90,000 clones, roughly 93% seen once. Material: CD4+ T cells from blood (PBMCs), obtained 12 months after the transplant. All receptors come from a human patient who received a combined kidney and bone marrow transplant. Some T cells may have come from the graft donor.

The genes are TRBV29-1 and TRBJ1-5, with 8 bases aligning to TRBD1. Germline-derived CDR1 and CDR2 are SQVTM and ANQGSEA. The CDR3 length is 13 residues. The V segment lost 4 bases and the J segment 4 bases; nucleotides outside the gene matches: 3. CDR3: CSVGGTGNQPQHF. CDR3 bases: TGCAGCGTTGGGGGGACAGGAAATCAGCCCCAGCATTTT.

The DNA of the CDR3 is TGCAGCGTTACACAGGGGGCCAACTATGGCTACACCTTC. It is translated as CSVTQGANYGYTF. The V call is TRBV29-1, the J call TRBJ1-2, with 9 bases that match TRBD1. CDR3 size: 13 residues. In germline, CDR1 is SQVTM, CDR2 ANQGSEA. V shed 5 bases, J shed 2 bases, and the junction held 3 bases outside the gene matches.

The V and J genes are TRBV27 and TRBJ1-5; 7 bases fit TRBD1. This CDR3 spans 16 amino acids. With V trimmed by 6 bases and J by 4 bases, 12 bases remained unmatched. Per the germline V gene, CDR1 is MNHEY and CDR2 is SMNVEV (reference sequence). CDR3 protein: CASSPTGTHTNQPQHF. The CDR3 bases are TGTGCCAGCAGCCCGACAGGGACACATACAAATCAGCCCCAGCATTTT.

A word on this clone: Other nucleotide sequences from this sample produce the same CDR3. J is TRBJ2-7 and V is TRBV5-1, with TRBD2 matching 8 bases. Per the germline V gene, CDR1 is SGHRS and CDR2 is YFSETQ. CDR3 length: 13 residues. J gave up 4 bases and V 2 bases, and 2 bases lay outside the gene matches. This CDR3 is CASSLLADYEQYF. CDR3 DNA sequence: TGCGCCAGCAGCTTACTAGCGGATTACGAGCAGTACTTC.

The V and J genes are TRBV27 and TRBJ2-3, with TRBD2 matching over 9 bases. J was trimmed by 6 bases and V by 5 bases; bases with no gene match: 9. From germline, CDR1 is MNHEY and CDR2 SMNVEV (reference sequence). The CDR3 sequence is 15 residues long. CDR3 loop: CASSPLSGGGDTQYF. The CDR3 DNA reads as TGTGCCAGCAGTCCTCTTAGCGGGGGTGGGGATACGCAGTATTTT.

The chain recombines TRBV7-9 with TRBJ1-2; 9 bases are shared with TRBD1. Trimming removed 4 bases from V and 4 bases from J; junction bases left unmatched: 10. The length of the CDR3 is 16 residues. Germline values: CDR1 SEHNR, CDR2 FQNEAQ (reference sequence). The CDR3 DNA follows: TGTGCCAGCAGCTCTCCTGGCGGGACAGGGATCTATGGCTACACCTTC. This codes for CASSSPGGTGIYGYTF.

The chain recombines TRBV6-6 with TRBJ2-7, with TRBD2 as a possible D gene (7 bases). This CDR3 contains 13 residues. CDR1 is MNHNY, CDR2 SVGAGI, per germline (reference sequence). Trimming took off 7 bases at V and 5 bases at J, with 15 bases between the two ends. CDR3 sequence reads: CASKRGGGDEQYF. CDR3 in DNA: TGTGCCAGCAAGAGGGGGGGAGGGGACGAGCAGTACTTC.

V is TRBV5-1 and J is TRBJ2-3, with D tentatively TRBD2 (6 bases). Per germline, CDR1 SGHRS and CDR2 YFSETQ. Trimming stripped 0 bases from V and 3 bases from J, with 17 bases between. The CDR3 totals 17 residues. DNA for the CDR3: TGCGCCAGCAGCTTGGCCGGAAGTCACGGAGGGACAGATACGCAGTATTTT. It is translated as CASSLAGSHGGTDTQYF.

The chain uses TRBV25-1 and TRBJ1-2; D perhaps matches TRBD1 (5 bases). Germline V CDR1 and CDR2: MGHDK, SYGVNS. The CDR3 extends over 14 amino acids. Trimming cost V 6 bases and J 0 bases, with 11 bases left between them. The CDR3 spells CASRGGRANYGYTF. CDR3 in DNA: TGTGCCAGCAGGGGGGGAAGGGCTAACTATGGCTACACCTTC.

This clone was seen only once. The rearrangement uses TRBV18 and TRBJ1-2; 8 bases are a match to TRBD1. The CDR3 length is 14 residues. CDR1 and CDR2 (germline): KGHSH, LQKENI. The junction had 3 bases not matched to a gene; V was cut back by 4 bases and J by 2 bases. The chain's CDR3 is CASSRGQENYGYTF. The CDR3 nucleotides read TGTGCCAGCTCACGGGGACAGGAGAACTATGGCTACACCTTC.

The count of this clone is one. V and J are TRBV10-2 and TRBJ2-6, with no clear D. The V end was cut by 10 bases, the J end by 2 bases, with 12 bases between. Germline V gene data show CDR1 as WSHSY and CDR2 as SAAADI. CDR3 length: 14 residues. As DNA, the CDR3 is TGCGCCACCTACCGCGGTACTGGGGCCAACGTCCTGACTTTC. Amino acids: CATYRGTGANVLTF.

The chain recombines TRBV7-3 with TRBJ1-5; 7 positions match TRBD1. The CDR3 spans 15 residues. The ends lost 5 bases at V and 1 base at J; junction bases unmatched: 5. The germline gives CDR1 SGHTA, CDR2 FQGTGA. CDR3 in DNA: TGTGCCAGCAGCCGTAGGGGACAGAGCAATCAGCCCCAGCATTTT. This encodes CASSRRGQSNQPQHF.

The chain recombines TRBV5-1 with TRBJ2-5, with 7 bases identical to TRBD2. The germline CDR1 and CDR2 sequences are SGHRS and YFSETQ. This CDR3 spans 15 amino acids. V was pared by 2 bases and J by 2 bases, with 6 bases of the junction left unmatched. The chain's CDR3 is CASSLAGTSQETQYF. In DNA, the CDR3 is TGCGCCAGCAGCTTAGCGGGGACCTCACAAGAGACCCAGTACTTC.

The gene calls are TRBV27 and TRBJ2-7, with D possibly being TRBD2 (6 bases). Germline V gene sequence: CDR1 MNHEY, CDR2 SMNVEV (reference sequence). CDR3 length equals 16 residues. The V end was cut by 7 bases, the J end by 4 bases, with 23 bases between. In DNA form, the CDR3 reads TGTGCCAGCACCTCGAAAGCGACTAGGGTTTGGTACGAGCAGTACTTC. It yields the protein CASTSKATRVWYEQYF.

The chain joins TRBV7-2 to TRBJ2-3; 12 positions agree with TRBD2. V dropped 5 bases and J dropped 2; count of bases not matched to a gene: 11. The CDR3 covers 18 residues. Per the germline V gene, CDR1 is SGHTA and CDR2 is FQGNSA. The CDR3 is CASSARLAGGLDTDTQYF. For the CDR3, the DNA is TGTGCCAGCAGCGCCCGGCTAGCGGGGGGGCTAGACACAGATACGCAGTATTTT. Full variable domain (missing parts from reference TRBV7-2 and TRBJ2-3): GAGVSQSPSNKVTEKGKDVELRCDPISGHTALYWYRQSLGQGLEFLIYFQGNSAPDKSGLPSDRFSAERTGGSVSTLTIQRTQQEDSAVYLCASSARLAGGLDTDTQYFGPGTRLTVL.

As concerns this clone: Mismatch with germline at one junction end may stem from a read error. The sample contains more than one DNA sequence encoding this CDR3. In DNA, the CDR3 is TGCGCCAGCAGTGTAGGACTAGCGGGGAACACCGGGGAGCTGTTTTTT. Its protein is CASSVGLAGNTGELFF. The chain uses TRBV2 and TRBJ2-2; 11 nucleotides line up with TRBD2. This CDR3 spans 16 amino acids. The germline gives CDR1 SNHLY, CDR2 FYNNEI.

In the case of this clone: This CDR3 is also generated by other DNA sequences in the sample. Here the CDR3 DNA reads TGTGCCAGCAGCCTCAGACAGGGATCCTACAATGAGCAGTTCTTC. Translating gives CASSLRQGSYNEQFF. The chain is built from TRBV11-2 and TRBJ2-1; 7 bases agree with TRBD1. Unmatched junction bases numbered 5, after V lost 5 bases and J lost 1 base. Germline V lookup: CDR1 SGHAT, CDR2 FQNNGV. The CDR3 contains 15 residues.

The chain has TRBV14 and TRBJ1-2; 7 positions match TRBD1. This CDR3 comprises 17 residues. Germline V CDR1 and CDR2: SGHDN, FVKESK. V trimming: 2 bases; J trimming: 2 bases; junction bases outside the gene matches: 11. The CDR3 DNA reads as TGTGCCAGCAGCCAACTTGATTGGACAGGAGACAACTATGGCTACACCTTC. Protein sequence: CASSQLDWTGDNYGYTF.

The chain couples TRBV11-2 to TRBJ1-3; 7 bases are shared with TRBD1. CDR3 size: 17 residues. The germline CDR1 and CDR2 sequences are SGHAT and FQNNGV. V shed 6 bases and J 1 base; nucleotides not matched to a gene: 12. CDR3 DNA: TGTGCCAGCAGTGTGACAACTACAGGGGATTCTGGAAACACCATATATTTT. Its protein product is CASSVTTTGDSGNTIYF. Looking up the rest from reference TRBV11-2 and TRBJ1-3 gives the full variable domain: EAGVAQSPRYKIIEKRQSVAFWCNPISGHATLYWYQQILGQGPKLLIQFQNNGVVDDSQLPKDRFSAERLKGVDSTLKIQPAKLEDSAVYLCASSVTTTGDSGNTIYFGEGSWLTVV.

The chain joins TRBV29-1 to TRBJ1-1; the D gene is possibly TRBD1 (6 bases). Germline assignment: CDR1 SQVTM and CDR2 ANQGSEA. The V gene lost 4 bases and the J gene lost 0 bases, with 12 bases spanning the gap. CDR3 length: 14 residues. CDR3 nucleotide sequence: TGCAGCGTTGGGACAGCCGATTTGAACACTGAAGCTTTCTTT. This sequence encodes CSVGTADLNTEAFF.

The chain joins TRBV4-3 to TRBJ2-3; 9 positions match TRBD1. The CDR3 is made up of 16 amino acids. Germline V gene sequence: CDR1 LGHNA, CDR2 YSLEER. The V gene end was trimmed by 1 base and the J gene end by 0 bases; junction bases not matched to a gene: 2. The chain's CDR3 is CASSQVQGASTDTQYF. DNA of the CDR3: TGCGCCAGCAGCCAAGTACAGGGGGCGAGCACAGATACGCAGTATTTT.

V gene TRBV7-2 combines with J gene TRBJ2-2, with 9 bases identical to TRBD1. The length of the CDR3 is 16 residues. Per germline, CDR1 SGHTA and CDR2 FQGNSA. V lost 5 bases, J lost 6 bases, and 10 bases stayed unmatched. In DNA form, the CDR3 reads TGTGCCAGCAGCCCGAGACAGGGGGGTCACCCCGGGGAGCTGTTTTTT. It codes for CASSPRQGGHPGELFF.

The rearrangement uses TRBV7-3 and TRBJ2-7; 8 nucleotides line up with TRBD1. Germline loops: CDR1 SGHTA, CDR2 FQGTGA. V trimming: 5 bases; J trimming: 6 bases; junction bases outside the gene matches: 9. CDR3 length equals 14 residues. CDR3 region: CASSTSQGAGEQYF. The CDR3 DNA sequence: TGTGCCAGCAGCACGTCCCAGGGGGCAGGCGAGCAGTACTTC.

The DNA for the CDR3 is TGTGCCAGCAGCCAAGTTCCGGGGAAAAATGAAAAACTGTTTTTT. Translating it yields CASSQVPGKNEKLFF. V usage is TRBV14 and J usage is TRBJ1-4; D gene ambiguous. The ends were cut back, 1 base at V and 5 bases at J, with 11 bases in the middle. Looked up from germline, CDR1 is SGHDN and CDR2 is FVKESK. CDR3 length: 15 amino acids. Full variable domain (remainder filled in from reference TRBV14 and TRBJ1-4): EAGVTQFPSHSVIEKGQTVTLRCDPISGHDNLYWYRRVMGKEIKFLLHFVKESKQDESGMPNNRFLAERTGGTYSTLKVQPAELEDSGVYFCASSQVPGKNEKLFFGSGTQLSVL.

The rearrangement joins TRBV7-2 to TRBJ2-3; D is perhaps TRBD1 (6 bases). This CDR3 has 15 residues. The V end was cut by 5 bases, the J end by 1 base, with 13 bases between. Per the germline V gene, CDR1 is SGHTA and CDR2 is FQGNSA. The chain's CDR3 is CASSVQGEGTDTQYF. The CDR3 DNA is TGTGCCAGCAGCGTACAGGGTGAGGGCACAGATACGCAGTATTTT.

The V gene is TRBV7-9, the J gene TRBJ1-2, with TRBD1 identical over 10 bases. Germline V lookup: CDR1 SEHNR, CDR2 FQNEAQ (reference sequence). CDR3 size: 14 residues. The J segment lost 3 bases and the V segment lost 5 bases, leaving 3 bases of the junction unmatched. The CDR3, as DNA: TGTGCCAGCAGCGCAGGGACAGGGGACTATGGCTACACCTTC. This translates into CASSAGTGDYGYTF. Looking up the rest from reference TRBV7-9 and TRBJ1-2 gives the full variable domain: DTGVSQNPRHKITKRGQNVTFRCDPISEHNRLYWYRQTLGQGPEFLTYFQNEAQLEKSRLLSDRFSAERPKGSFSTLEIQRTEQGDSAMYLCASSAGTGDYGYTFGSGTRLTVV.

The genes are TRBV5-5 and TRBJ1-5; the match to TRBD1 covers 11 bases. Germline CDR1 is SGHKS and CDR2 is YYEKEE (reference sequence). With V trimmed by 3 bases and J by 4 bases, 6 bases remained unmatched. The CDR3 spans 16 residues. DNA of the CDR3: TGTGCCAGCAGCTGGTCCGGGACAGGGGGAAATCAGCCCCAGCATTTT. This codes for CASSWSGTGGNQPQHF.

This clone was detected only once. V usage is TRBV7-2 and J usage is TRBJ2-2; 7 nucleotides line up with TRBD2. The CDR3 has 16 amino acids. The V gene end was trimmed by 5 bases and the J gene end by 4 bases; junction bases not matched to a gene: 10. Germline V gene lookup returns CDR1 SGHTA and CDR2 FQGNSA. Here the CDR3 DNA reads TGTGCCAGCAGCAACCGACCGGGGGGTGGCACCGGGGAGCTGTTTTTT. Translated, it gives CASSNRPGGGTGELFF.

The V gene is TRBV6-5, the J gene TRBJ1-2; TRBD1 aligns across 8 bases. The CDR3 covers 13 residues. The trim removed 5 bases at V and 8 bases at J, leaving 7 bases unmatched. CDR1 is MNHEY, CDR2 SVGAGI, per germline. The CDR3 nucleotides are TGTGCCAGCAGTCTCGACAGGGGCAGAGGCTACACCTTC. Protein sequence: CASSLDRGRGYTF.

The J gene is TRBJ2-4, the V gene TRBV6-6, with 10 positions matching TRBD1. Germline lookup yields CDR1 MNHNY and CDR2 SVGAGI (reference sequence). V shed 6 bases and J 8 bases; nucleotides not matched to a gene: 10. The CDR3 has 15 residues. CDR3 region: CASSLGDRGPDIQYF. The CDR3 nucleotides read TGTGCCAGCAGCCTCGGTGACAGGGGGCCTGACATTCAGTACTTC.